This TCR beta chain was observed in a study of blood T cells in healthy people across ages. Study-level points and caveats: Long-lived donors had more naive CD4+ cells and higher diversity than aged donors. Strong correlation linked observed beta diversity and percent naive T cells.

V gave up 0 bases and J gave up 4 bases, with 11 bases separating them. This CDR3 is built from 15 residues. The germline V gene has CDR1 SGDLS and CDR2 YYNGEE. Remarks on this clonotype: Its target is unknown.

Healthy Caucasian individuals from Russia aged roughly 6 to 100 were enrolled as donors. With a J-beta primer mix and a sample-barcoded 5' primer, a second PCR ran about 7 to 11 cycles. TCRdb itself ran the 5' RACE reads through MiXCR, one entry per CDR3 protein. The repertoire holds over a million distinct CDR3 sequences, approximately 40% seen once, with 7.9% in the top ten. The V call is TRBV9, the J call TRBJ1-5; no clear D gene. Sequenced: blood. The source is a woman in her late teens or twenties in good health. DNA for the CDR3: TGTGCCAGCAGCGTAGCTCCGGGTATTAATCAGCCCCAGCATTTT. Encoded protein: CASSVAPGINQPQHF.